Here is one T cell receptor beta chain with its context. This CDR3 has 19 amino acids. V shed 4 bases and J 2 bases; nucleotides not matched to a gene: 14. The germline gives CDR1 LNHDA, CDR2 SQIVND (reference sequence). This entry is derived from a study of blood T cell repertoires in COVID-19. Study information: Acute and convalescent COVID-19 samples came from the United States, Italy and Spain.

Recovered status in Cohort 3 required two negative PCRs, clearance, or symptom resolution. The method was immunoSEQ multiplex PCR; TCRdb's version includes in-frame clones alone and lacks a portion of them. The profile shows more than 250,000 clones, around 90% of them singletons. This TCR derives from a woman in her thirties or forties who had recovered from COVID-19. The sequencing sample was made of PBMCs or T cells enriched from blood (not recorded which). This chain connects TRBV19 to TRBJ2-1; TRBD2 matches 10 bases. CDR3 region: CASSKREQGLAGAYNEQFF. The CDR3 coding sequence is TGTGCCAGTAGTAAGAGGGAGCAGGGGCTAGCGGGAGCCTACAATGAGCAGTTCTTC. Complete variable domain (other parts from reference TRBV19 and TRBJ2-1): DGGITQSPKYLFRKEGQNVTLSCEQNLNHDAMYWYRQDPGQGLRLIYYSQIVNDFQKGDIAEGYSVSREKKESFPLTVTSAQKNPTAFYLCASSKREQGLAGAYNEQFFGPGTRLTVL.